The entry that follows covers one T cell receptor beta chain sequence. TCRdb's table, derived via immunoSEQ multiplex PCR, lists solely in-frame clones and lacks some. The sample consists of 8,500 to 10,000 clones, around 79% of them appearing once. This specimen belongs to a study of early stage breast cancer tumors. The CDR3 runs 12 residues. Trimming removed 3 bases at V and 4 bases at J, with 8 bases between. Germline V gene lookup returns CDR1 GTSNPN and CDR2 SVGIG (reference sequence). The source of this sequence is a person in their 40s with breast cancer. This sequence joins TRBV30 and TRBJ2-3; no definite D call. Sample: normal breast tissue next to the tumor. CDR3 bases: TGTGCCTGGAGAGAGCTTTCAGATACGCAGTATTTT. Its protein product is CAWRELSDTQYF.